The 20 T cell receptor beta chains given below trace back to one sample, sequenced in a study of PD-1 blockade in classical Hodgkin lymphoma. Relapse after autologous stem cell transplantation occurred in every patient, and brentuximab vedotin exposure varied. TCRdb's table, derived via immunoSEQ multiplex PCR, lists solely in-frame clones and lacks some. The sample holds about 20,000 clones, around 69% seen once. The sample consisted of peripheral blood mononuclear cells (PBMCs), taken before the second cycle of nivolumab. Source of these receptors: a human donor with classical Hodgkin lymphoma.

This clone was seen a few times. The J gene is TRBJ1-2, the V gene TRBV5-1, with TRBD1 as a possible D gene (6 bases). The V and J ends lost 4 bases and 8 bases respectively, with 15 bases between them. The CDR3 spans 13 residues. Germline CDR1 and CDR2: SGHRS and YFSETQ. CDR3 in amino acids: CASSPWGRSGYTF. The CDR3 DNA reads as TGCGCCAGCAGCCCATGGGGGCGTAGCGGCTACACCTTC.

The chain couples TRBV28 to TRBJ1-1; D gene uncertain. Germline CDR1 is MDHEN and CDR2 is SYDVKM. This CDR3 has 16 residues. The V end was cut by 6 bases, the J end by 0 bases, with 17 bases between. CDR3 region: CASSVEVGRMNTEAFF. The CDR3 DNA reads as TGTGCCAGCAGCGTAGAGGTCGGCCGGATGAACACTGAAGCTTTCTTT.

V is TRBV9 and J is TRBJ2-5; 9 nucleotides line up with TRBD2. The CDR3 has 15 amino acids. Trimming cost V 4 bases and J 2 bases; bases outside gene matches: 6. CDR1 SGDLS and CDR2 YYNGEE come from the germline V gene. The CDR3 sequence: CASSKEAGGQETQYF. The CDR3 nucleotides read TGTGCCAGCAGCAAGGAGGCGGGAGGGCAAGAGACCCAGTACTTC.

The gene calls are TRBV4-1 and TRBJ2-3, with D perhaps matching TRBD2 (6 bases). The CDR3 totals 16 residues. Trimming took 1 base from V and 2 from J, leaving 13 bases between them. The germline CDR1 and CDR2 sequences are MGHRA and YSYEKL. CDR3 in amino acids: CASSQVGGIITDTQYF. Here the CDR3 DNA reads TGCGCCAGCAGCCAAGTCGGCGGGATAATCACAGATACGCAGTATTTT.

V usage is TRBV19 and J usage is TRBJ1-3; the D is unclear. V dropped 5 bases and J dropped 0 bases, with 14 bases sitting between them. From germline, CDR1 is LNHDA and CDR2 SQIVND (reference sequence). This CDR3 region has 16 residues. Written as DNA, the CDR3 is TGTGCCAGTAGTCCCCTTGCGAGGAACTCTGGAAACACCATATATTTT. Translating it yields CASSPLARNSGNTIYF.

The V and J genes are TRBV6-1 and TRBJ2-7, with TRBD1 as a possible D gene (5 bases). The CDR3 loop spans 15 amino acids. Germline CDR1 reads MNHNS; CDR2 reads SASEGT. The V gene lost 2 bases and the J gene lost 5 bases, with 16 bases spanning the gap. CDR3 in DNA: TGTGCCAGCAGTGAACACCAGGGTATAGTGGACGAGCAGTACTTC. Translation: CASSEHQGIVDEQYF.

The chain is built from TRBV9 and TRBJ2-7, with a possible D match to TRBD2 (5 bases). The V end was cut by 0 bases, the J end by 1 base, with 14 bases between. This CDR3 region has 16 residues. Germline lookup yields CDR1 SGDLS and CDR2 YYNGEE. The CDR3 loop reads CASSVGISAESYEQYF. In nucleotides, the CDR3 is TGTGCCAGCAGCGTAGGAATTTCAGCGGAATCCTACGAGCAGTACTTC.

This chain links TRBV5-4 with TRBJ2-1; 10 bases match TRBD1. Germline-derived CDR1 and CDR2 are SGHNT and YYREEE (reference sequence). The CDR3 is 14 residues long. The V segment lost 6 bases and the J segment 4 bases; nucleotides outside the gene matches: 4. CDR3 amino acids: CASTRDRGYNEQFF. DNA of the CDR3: TGTGCCAGCACCCGGGACAGGGGTTACAATGAGCAGTTCTTC.

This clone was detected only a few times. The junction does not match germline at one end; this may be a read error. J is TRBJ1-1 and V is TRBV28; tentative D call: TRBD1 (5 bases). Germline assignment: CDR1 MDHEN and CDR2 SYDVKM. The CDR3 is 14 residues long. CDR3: CASSPSTENSEAFF. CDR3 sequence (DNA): TGTGCCAGCAGTCCTTCGACAGAGAACTCTGAAGCTTTCTTT.

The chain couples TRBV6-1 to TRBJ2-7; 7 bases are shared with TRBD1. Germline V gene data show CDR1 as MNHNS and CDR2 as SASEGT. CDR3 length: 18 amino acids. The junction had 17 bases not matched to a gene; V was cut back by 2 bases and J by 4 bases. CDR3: CASSENPSFLGQRYEQYF. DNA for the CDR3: TGTGCCAGCAGTGAAAACCCCTCATTCCTGGGACAGCGTTACGAGCAGTACTTC.

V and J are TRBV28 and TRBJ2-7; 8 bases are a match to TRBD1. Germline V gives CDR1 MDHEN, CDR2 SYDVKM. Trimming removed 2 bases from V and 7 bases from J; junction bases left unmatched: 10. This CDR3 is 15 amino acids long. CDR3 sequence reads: CASSLGRGRSLEQYF. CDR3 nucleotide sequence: TGTGCCAGCAGTTTAGGCAGGGGGCGTTCGCTTGAGCAGTACTTC.

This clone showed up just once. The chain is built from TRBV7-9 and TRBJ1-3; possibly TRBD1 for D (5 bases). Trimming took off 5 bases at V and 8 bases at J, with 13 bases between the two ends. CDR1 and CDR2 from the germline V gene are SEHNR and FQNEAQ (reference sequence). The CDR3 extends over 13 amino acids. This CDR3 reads CASSDTTGHTIYF. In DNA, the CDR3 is TGTGCCAGCAGCGATACCACGGGGCACACCATATATTTT.

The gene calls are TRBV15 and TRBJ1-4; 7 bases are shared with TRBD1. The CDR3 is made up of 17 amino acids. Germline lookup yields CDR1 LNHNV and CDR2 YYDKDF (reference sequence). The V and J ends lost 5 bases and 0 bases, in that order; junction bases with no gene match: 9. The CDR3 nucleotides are TGTGCCACCAGCGGCCGGGACAGCGTCACAACTAATGAAAAACTGTTTTTT. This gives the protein CATSGRDSVTTNEKLFF.

The CDR3 DNA follows: TGTGCCAGCTCACCACAAGGCGATAATTCACCCCTCCACTTT. It yields the protein CASSPQGDNSPLHF. This chain joins TRBV18 and TRBJ1-6, with D uncertain. The CDR3 has 14 amino acids. The germline V gene has CDR1 KGHSH and CDR2 LQKENI. The V end was cut by 1 base, the J end by 5 bases, with 6 bases between.

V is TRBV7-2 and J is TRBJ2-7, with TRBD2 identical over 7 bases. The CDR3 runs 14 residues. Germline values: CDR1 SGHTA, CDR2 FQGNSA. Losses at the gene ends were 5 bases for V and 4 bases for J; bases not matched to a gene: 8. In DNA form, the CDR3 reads TGTGCCAGCAGCCCCCGCGGGGGTGGGTACGAGCAGTACTTC. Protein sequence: CASSPRGGGYEQYF.

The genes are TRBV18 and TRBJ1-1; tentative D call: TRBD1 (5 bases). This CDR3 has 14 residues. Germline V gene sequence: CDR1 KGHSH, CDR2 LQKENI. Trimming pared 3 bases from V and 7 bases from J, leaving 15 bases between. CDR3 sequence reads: CASSPSGAWDEAFF. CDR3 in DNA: TGTGCCAGCTCACCTTCTGGGGCTTGGGATGAAGCTTTCTTT.

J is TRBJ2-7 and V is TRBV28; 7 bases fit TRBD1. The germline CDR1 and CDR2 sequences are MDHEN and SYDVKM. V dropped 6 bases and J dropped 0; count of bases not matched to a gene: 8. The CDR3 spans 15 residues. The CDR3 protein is CASRNTGQPSYEQYF. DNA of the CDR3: TGTGCCAGCAGAAACACGGGACAGCCCTCCTACGAGCAGTACTTC.

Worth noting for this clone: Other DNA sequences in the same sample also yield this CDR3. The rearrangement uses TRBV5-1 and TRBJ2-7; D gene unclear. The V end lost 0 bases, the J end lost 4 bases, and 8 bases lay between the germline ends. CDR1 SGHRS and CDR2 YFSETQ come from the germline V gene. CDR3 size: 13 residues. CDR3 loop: CASSLVQNYEQYF. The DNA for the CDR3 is TGCGCCAGCAGCTTGGTTCAAAATTACGAGCAGTACTTC.

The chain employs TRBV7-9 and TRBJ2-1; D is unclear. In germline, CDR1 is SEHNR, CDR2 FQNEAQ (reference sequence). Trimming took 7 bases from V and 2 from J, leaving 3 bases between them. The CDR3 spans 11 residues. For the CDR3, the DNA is TGTGCCAGCACTCCCTACAATGAGCAGTTCTTC. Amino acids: CASTPYNEQFF.

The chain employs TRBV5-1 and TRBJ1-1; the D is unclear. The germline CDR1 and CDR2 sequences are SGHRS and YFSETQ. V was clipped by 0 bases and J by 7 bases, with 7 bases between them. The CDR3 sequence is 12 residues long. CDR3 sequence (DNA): TGCGCCAGCAGCTTGGTGGGCAATGAAGCTTTCTTT. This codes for CASSLVGNEAFF. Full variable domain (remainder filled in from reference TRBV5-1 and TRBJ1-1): KAGVTQTPRYLIKTRGQQVTLSCSPISGHRSVSWYQQTPGQGLQFLFEYFSETQRNKGNFPGRFSGRQFSNSRSEMNVSTLELGDSALYLCASSLVGNEAFFGQGTRLTVV.